Shown below are 20 T cell receptor beta chains from a single sample sequenced in a study of T cell responses to AZD1222 COVID-19 vaccine. TCRdb's copy holds only in-frame clones and misses some; the assay was immunoSEQ multiplex PCR. This repertoire shows approximately 80,000 clones, over 75% found once; its top ten account for roughly 32%. The material was peripheral blood, obtained on day 0 of AZD1222 vaccination. These receptors were collected from an adult in good health.

This chain joins TRBV7-9 and TRBJ2-4; a possible D gene is TRBD1 (6 bases). CDR3 length: 20 residues. The ends were cut back, 5 bases at V and 0 bases at J, with 26 bases in the middle. CDR1 SEHNR and CDR2 FQNEAQ come from the germline V gene (reference sequence). The CDR3, as DNA: TGTGCCAGCAGCATCAGGACAGTACCACTCTTATATTTAGCCAAAAACATTCAGTACTTC. It encodes CASSIRTVPLLYLAKNIQYF.

The genes are TRBV12-3 or TRBV12-4 and TRBJ1-1; D not resolved. Trimming pared 4 bases from V and 3 bases from J, leaving 3 bases between. The CDR3 extends over 11 amino acids. CDR3 DNA sequence: TGTGCCAGCAGTTGGGACACTGAAGCTTTCTTT. It codes for CASSWDTEAFF.

This sequence joins TRBV18 and TRBJ1-1, with 8 bases lining up with TRBD1. This CDR3 region has 11 residues. From germline, CDR1 is KGHSH and CDR2 LQKENI. With V trimmed by 3 bases and J by 11 bases, 2 bases remained unmatched. The CDR3 nucleotides are TGTGCCAGCTCACCGACAGGGGAGGCTTTCTTT. Protein: CASSPTGEAFF.

This chain connects TRBV7-8 to TRBJ2-5; D gene uncertain. The germline V gene has CDR1 SGHVS and CDR2 FQNEAQ. The V gene lost 1 base and the J gene lost 4 bases, with 1 base spanning the gap. The CDR3 has 11 amino acids. The CDR3 bases are TGTGCCAGCAGCTTAGTAGAGACCCAGTACTTC. Its protein is CASSLVETQYF.

The chain has TRBV19 and TRBJ2-7, with 10 nucleotides matching TRBD2. V shed 7 bases, J shed 6 bases, and the junction held 9 bases outside the gene matches. Per the germline V gene, CDR1 is LNHDA and CDR2 is SQIVND (reference sequence). This CDR3 is 14 amino acids long. The CDR3 region has the DNA TGTGCCAGTACCCCCGGGACTAGCGTTCTCGAGCAGTACTTC. Protein product: CASTPGTSVLEQYF.

This chain connects TRBV6-1 to TRBJ1-4; 9 nucleotides agree with TRBD1. The CDR3 totals 15 residues. Germline V CDR1 and CDR2: MNHNS, SASEGT. The ends lost 3 bases at V and 7 bases at J; junction bases unmatched: 6. The CDR3 sequence is CASSDPGQGIEKLFF. The DNA for the CDR3 is TGTGCCAGCAGTGACCCGGGACAGGGAATTGAAAAACTGTTTTTT.

This clone has a single count. V and J are TRBV10-2 and TRBJ1-5; D gene ambiguous. The CDR3 runs 14 residues. Germline CDR1 reads WSHSY; CDR2 reads SAAADI. Trimming took off 8 bases at V and 2 bases at J, with 13 bases between the two ends. The CDR3 sequence is CASSEGVGNQPQHF. CDR3 DNA sequence: TGCGCCAGCTCGGAGGGAGTAGGCAATCAGCCCCAGCATTTT.

J is TRBJ2-3 and V is TRBV7-2, with TRBD2 matching 8 bases. Germline V lookup: CDR1 SGHTA, CDR2 FQGNSA. The J segment lost 4 bases and the V segment lost 6 bases, leaving 9 bases of the junction unmatched. CDR3 length: 15 residues. The CDR3 sequence is CASSWDGRVSDTQYF. Written as DNA, the CDR3 is TGTGCCAGCAGTTGGGACGGGAGGGTTTCAGATACGCAGTATTTT.

This clone was picked up a small number of times. The chain couples TRBV4-2 to TRBJ1-2, with a weak D call TRBD1 (5 bases). Germline V gene data show CDR1 as LGHNA and CDR2 as YNFKEQ. V lost 1 base, J lost 4 bases, and 28 bases lay in between. CDR3 length: 20 amino acids. In DNA form, the CDR3 reads TGTGCCAGCAGCCAAGGACAGTTATCCAACTCTGTGCTTCTCGCCTATGGCTACACCTTC. Translation: CASSQGQLSNSVLLAYGYTF.

The V and J genes are TRBV28 and TRBJ2-7, with D unclear. There are 13 residues in the CDR3. Trimming took 7 bases from V and 2 from J, leaving 12 bases between them. Looked up from germline, CDR1 is MDHEN and CDR2 is SYDVKM. The CDR3 region has the DNA TGTGCCAGCACCAGGAACGGACCCTACGAGCAGTACTTC. Amino acids: CASTRNGPYEQYF.

This chain connects TRBV7-2 to TRBJ1-5; D unclear. The CDR3 spans 13 residues. Trimming pared 3 bases from V and 6 bases from J, leaving 9 bases between. CDR1 SGHTA and CDR2 FQGNSA come from the germline V gene. The chain's CDR3 is CASSFNAPQPQHF. In nucleotides, the CDR3 is TGTGCCAGCAGCTTTAATGCCCCTCAGCCCCAGCATTTT.

This clone was detected once. The genes are TRBV5-1 and TRBJ2-5, with D possibly being TRBD1 (5 bases). V was cut by 2 bases and J by 5 bases, with 16 bases left in between. Per germline, CDR1 SGHRS and CDR2 YFSETQ. This CDR3 comprises 15 residues. The CDR3 region has the DNA TGCGCCAGCAGCTTTCTCAGGGTAATGGGGGAGACCCAGTACTTC. Residues: CASSFLRVMGETQYF.

J is TRBJ2-7 and V is TRBV11-2, with no clear D. The germline V gene encodes CDR1 SGHAT and CDR2 FQNNGV. Trimming stripped 4 bases from V and 5 bases from J, with 12 bases between. The CDR3 length is 13 residues. The CDR3 spells CASSSLDNHEQYF. The CDR3 nucleotides are TGTGCCAGCAGCTCCCTCGATAACCACGAGCAGTACTTC.

The CDR3 loop reads CAISGDTYEQYF. CDR3 DNA sequence: TGTGCCATCAGTGGGGACACCTACGAGCAGTACTTC. The chain recombines TRBV10-3 with TRBJ2-7, with D possibly TRBD1 on 6 matching bases. Germline values: CDR1 ENHRY, CDR2 SYGVKD. V was trimmed by 4 bases and J by 2 bases, leaving 6 bases between them. The CDR3 length is 12 residues.

The CDR3 reads CASSLPKGTGGYTF. The CDR3 DNA follows: TGTGCCAGCAGCCTCCCCAAGGGTACGGGGGGCTACACCTTC. V and J are TRBV5-4 and TRBJ1-2, with D unresolved. In germline, CDR1 is SGHNT, CDR2 YYREEE (reference sequence). Trimming took 4 bases from V and 8 from J, leaving 18 bases between them. The CDR3 has 14 amino acids. The full variable domain, completed using reference TRBV5-4 and TRBJ1-2, is ETGVTQSPTHLIKTRGQQVTLRCSSQSGHNTVSWYQQALGQGPQFIFQYYREEENGRGNFPPRFSGLQFPNYSSELNVNALELDDSALYLCASSLPKGTGGYTFGSGTRLTVV.

This chain joins TRBV6-5 and TRBJ2-1; the match to TRBD2 covers 8 bases. V gave up 6 bases and J gave up 8 bases; unmatched junction bases: 12. Looked up from germline, CDR1 is MNHEY and CDR2 is SVGAGI. CDR3 length equals 15 residues. CDR3 sequence (DNA): TGTGCCAGCAGAGGGGTGCCGGGACTAGAGGATGAGCAGTTCTTC. This encodes CASRGVPGLEDEQFF.

The genes are TRBV4-1 and TRBJ2-3, with D possibly TRBD1 on 6 matching bases. CDR3 length equals 13 residues. The germline V gene encodes CDR1 MGHRA and CDR2 YSYEKL. V was clipped by 0 bases and J by 6 bases, with 7 bases between them. DNA for the CDR3: TGCGCCAGCAGCCAAGATAGGGGGGATACGCAGTATTTT. Protein: CASSQDRGDTQYF.

The chain uses TRBV5-4 and TRBJ2-7; TRBD2 agrees at 11 bases. The germline CDR1 and CDR2 sequences are SGHNT and YYREEE (reference sequence). This CDR3 has 18 amino acids. V lost 0 bases, J lost 2 bases, and 10 bases stayed unmatched. The CDR3 region is CASSLALGLAEGTYEQYF. The CDR3 coding sequence is TGTGCCAGCAGCTTGGCCTTGGGACTAGCGGAGGGAACCTACGAGCAGTACTTC.

The J gene is TRBJ2-7, the V gene TRBV7-2, with D unclear. V lost 0 bases to trimming and J lost 0 bases, with 9 bases between them. Germline V gives CDR1 SGHTA, CDR2 FQGNSA. The CDR3 is 15 residues long. The chain's CDR3 is CASSLAVISSYEQYF. The CDR3 DNA follows: TGTGCCAGCAGCTTAGCGGTTATCAGCTCCTACGAGCAGTACTTC.

The rearrangement uses TRBV18 and TRBJ2-7; 8 bases match TRBD1. The CDR3 is 15 amino acids. V shed 2 bases and J 4 bases; nucleotides not matched to a gene: 7. Looked up from germline, CDR1 is KGHSH and CDR2 is LQKENI. CDR3 loop: CASSPFGQGLYEQYF. The CDR3 coding sequence is TGTGCCAGCTCACCATTTGGACAGGGATTGTACGAGCAGTACTTC.